These T cell receptor beta chains were read from a single sample in a study of PD-L1 blockade in urothelial cancer. Generated by immunoSEQ multiplex PCR, the TCRdb table keeps only in-frame clones and is missing some. The sample lists 85,000 to 95,000 clones, around 90% seen once, with around 1.5% in the top ten. Sequencing was performed on PBMCs, taken around atezolizumab (anti-PD-L1) treatment. The receptors were sampled from a man aged 55 to 70 with urothelial cancer. Each CDR3 is given with its conserved first and last residue. A D gene is named only where the DNA matches it firmly. Not all rows give a size; the values are once, few, many and, for expanded clones, a class.

clone_size j_call v_call d_call cdr3_aa cdr3_nt
- TRBJ2-5 TRBV5-1 TRBD2 CASSPGGLAGETQYF TGCGCCAGCAGCCCCGGGGGACTAGCGGGAGAGACCCAGTACTTC
once TRBJ2-5 TRBV9 TRBD1 CASSLDRGLQETQYF TGTGCCAGCTCCCTCGACAGGGGCCTCCAAGAGACCCAGTACTTC
- TRBJ1-1 TRBV5-1 TRBD1 CASSYSGTEHTEAFF TGCGCCAGCAGCTATTCCGGGACAGAGCACACTGAAGCTTTCTTT
- TRBJ2-3 TRBV11-2 - CASSLDGTSTDTQYF TGTGCCAGCAGCTTAGACGGGACTAGCACAGATACGCAGTATTTT
- TRBJ2-3 TRBV4-3 TRBD2 CASSQERDYGDTQYF TGCGCCAGCAGCCAAGAACGGGACTACGGGGATACGCAGTATTTT
- TRBJ1-5 TRBV4-1 - CASSQLGGAIGQPQHF TGCGCCAGCAGCCAGTTAGGGGGGGCGATAGGACAGCCCCAGCATTTT
- TRBJ2-2 TRBV9 - CASSVAVRGTGELFF TGTGCCAGCAGCGTAGCCGTGCGGGGCACCGGGGAGCTGTTTTTT
- TRBJ2-5 TRBV5-1 TRBD2 CASSRKAGGQETQYF TGCGCCAGCAGCAGAAAAGCGGGGGGCCAAGAGACCCAGTACTTC
- TRBJ2-7 TRBV9 TRBD2 CASSAGVAGTYEQYF TGTGCCAGCAGCGCGGGTGTAGCGGGGACCTACGAGCAGTACTTC
- TRBJ1-5 TRBV5-6 - CASSPAGGGNQPQHF TGTGCCAGCAGCCCGGCGGGGGGTGGCAATCAGCCCCAGCATTTT
- TRBJ1-3 TRBV7-2 - CASTLSAAGNTIYF TGTGCCAGCACCCTTAGTGCGGCTGGAAACACCATATATTTT
once TRBJ2-1 TRBV9 - CASSPHGRDFNEQFF TGTGCCAGCAGCCCCCATGGCCGGGACTTCAATGAGCAGTTCTTC
- TRBJ1-2 TRBV5-1 TRBD1 CASSLVPGQGGGYTF TGCGCCAGCAGCTTGGTGCCGGGACAGGGAGGCGGCTACACCTTC
- TRBJ1-4 TRBV10-3 - CAISEEGKGKLFF TGTGCCATCAGTGAGGAGGGTAAGGGAAAACTGTTTTTT